This T cell receptor (beta chain) came from a study of shared clonotypes between healthy human individuals (dated by TCRdb to about 2020). For the wider study: Two women and a few men aged 18 to 49 years were included in the cohort. Per donor, three plates each were used for CD4 naive and CD4 memory, two for CD8 naive, and one for CD8 memory. To estimate repertoire size and how much clonotype sharing occurs between individuals, the study deeply sequenced the blood TCR repertoires of 4 to 6 healthy adults. To increase sequencing depth and limit assay-specific biases, different laboratories used diverse techniques to prepare libraries and sequence TCR repertoires. Each donor's leukapheresis produced roughly between about 0.9 and 9.5 billion PBMCs. Broader findings and caveats from the paper: Pairwise subsampling led to the expectation that sequencing depth would affect the degree of clonotype sharing among donors. Clonotypes shared by all four sorted-subset donors showed higher generation probabilities than non-shared clonotypes. About 5% of naive CD4, around 3.5% of naive CD8, around 2.3% of memory CD4, and 0.35% to 0.4% of memory CD8 clonotypes were shared across several donors. Rarefaction of sorted-subset datasets indicated incomplete sequencing despite the large sequencing depth. Because the study included a small number of donors, the genetic and exposure-history diversity represented was limited. Naive subsets generally had larger estimated clonotype richness than memory subsets. Sampling was restricted to blood, and TCR repertoires in tissues likely differ from the TCR repertoires found in blood.

CD8 naive samples were CD45RO-negative cells positively selected for CCR7, giving a CD45RA+CCR7+ population that excluded TemRA cells. Donors were healthy HIV-negative adults with no recently reported acute infections or vaccinations. Every donor was a Caucasian adult living in Nashville, Tennessee, USA. Blood was obtained by leukapheresis, after which PBMCs were separated by Ficoll-Histopaque density gradient centrifugation and cryopreserved in liquid nitrogen vapor phase. Analytical flow cytometry was used to check the purity and quantity of each magnetically sorted T cell population. Genomic DNA was isolated from every sorted fraction and measured by UV absorbance on a Nanodrop 2000c. TCR CDR3 regions were amplified from genomic DNA by multiplex PCR using the deep immunoSEQ assay. Extracted genomic DNA from each cell subset was spread evenly across all wells of several immunoSEQ 96-well plates, with each plate serving as a replicate. For sorted subsets, each replicate PCR was loaded with about 200 ng genomic DNA, equivalent to some 27,000 T cell genomes. Purified libraries were quantified with a Qubit 3.0 fluorometer, sized on a Bioanalyzer 2100, and re-quantified with the KAPA Library Quantification kit. Each immunoSEQ 96-well plate was sequenced on its own single-read 150-cycle Illumina NextSeq 550 flow cell. The study's processing was this. Because the immunoSEQ output held only junctional sequences and lacked quality scores, the filtering could not match the filtering applied to full-length reads. To assign V/J genes and CDR3, sequences were annotated against IMGT germline references using PyIR, a Python wrapper for IgBLAST v1.9. Reads with weak V/J assignments (E-value above 1e-6), missing CDR3, stop codons, out-of-frame junctions, or ambiguous translated residues were removed. V3J clonotypes were defined by identical inferred V gene, J gene, and CDR3 amino acid sequence. To compute the percentage overlap between repertoires, the number of shared unique clonotypes was divided by the size of the smaller repertoire. Richness of each repertoire was evaluated using RTK rarefaction, the Chao1 estimator, and Recon v2.1 estimates of unobserved clonotypes. OLGA was used to compute generation probabilities for all TCRbeta clonotypes that the gDNA method yielded from a handful of donors. TCRdb mirrors the immuneACCESS table, restricted to in-frame sequences. Some clones are absent from its copies; in checked studies, under half trace to an unresolved V gene, and the reason for the others is unknown. The V and J calls and clone size are taken from that table; D and trimming were inferred from the DNA. The sample data list hundreds of thousands of clones, and approximately 96% of these were observed just once. The ten largest clones take up roughly 0.1% of the sample.

Regarding this clone: No antigen is known for it. The input lacks base qualities; no much larger clone sits a single base away.

The CDR3, cysteine through phenylalanine, is 15 amino acids long. Of all the DNA, just the CDR3 is kept, 45 bases in frame from base 1. For CDR1 and CDR2, the germline V gene lists SGHAT and FQNNGV. Trimmed from V: 7 bases; trimmed from J: 3 bases; junction bases lacking a gene match: 10. The TCR comes from a woman in her 30s in good health. The rearranged chain carries TRBV11-2 and TRBJ2-7, with 9 junctional bases fitting TRBD1. Sequenced input: naive CD8+ T cells sorted from blood. The cell subset or site label here, explained by the study, means: CD45RA+CCR7+. The nucleotides are TGTGCCAGCACCCTCTCCGGGACAGGGAACTACGAGCAGTACTTC. Translation gives CASTLSGTGNYEQYF. The CDR3, completed at both ends by the reference TRBV11-2 and TRBJ2-7 genes, gives the full variable domain EAGVAQSPRYKIIEKRQSVAFWCNPISGHATLYWYQQILGQGPKLLIQFQNNGVVDDSQLPKDRFSAERLKGVDSTLKIQPAKLEDSAVYLCASTLSGTGNYEQYFGPGTRLTVT.